This T cell receptor (beta chain) was captured in a study of cytomegalovirus exposure and HLA in healthy donors. Across the study: Among the roughly 370 genotyped donors, approximately 80% were placed in the Caucasian-associated ancestry cluster.

With 60 Vbeta and 13 Jbeta primers, the PCR was carried out. Profiled with immunoSEQ multiplex PCR; TCRdb holds only in-frame clones, not every one. Of about 160,000 clones in the sample, roughly 65% were seen once. General study findings and limits: Prior analysis indicated that the majority of TCR beta V segments exhibited productivity approximately 90% or approximately 30% of the time. TCR beta V- and J-gene trimming was later associated with a missense DCLRE1C variant.

The length of the CDR3 is 12 residues. Trimming left V 4 bases short and J 8 bases short, with 11 bases between. Germline CDR1 is MNHNY and CDR2 is SVGAGI (reference sequence). The sample holds a few counts of this clone. Antigen unknown. Donors sampled were nominally healthy, though unrecorded immune exposures were likely. Sequenced material: PBMCs. This clonotype was sampled from a man younger than 35 in good health and CMV-seropositive. This chain uses TRBV6-6 with TRBJ1-1; D may be TRBD1 (6 bases). CDR3 sequence reads: CASSSRGLEAFF. In nucleotides, the CDR3 is TGTGCCAGCAGTTCCAGGGGTTTGGAAGCTTTCTTT.